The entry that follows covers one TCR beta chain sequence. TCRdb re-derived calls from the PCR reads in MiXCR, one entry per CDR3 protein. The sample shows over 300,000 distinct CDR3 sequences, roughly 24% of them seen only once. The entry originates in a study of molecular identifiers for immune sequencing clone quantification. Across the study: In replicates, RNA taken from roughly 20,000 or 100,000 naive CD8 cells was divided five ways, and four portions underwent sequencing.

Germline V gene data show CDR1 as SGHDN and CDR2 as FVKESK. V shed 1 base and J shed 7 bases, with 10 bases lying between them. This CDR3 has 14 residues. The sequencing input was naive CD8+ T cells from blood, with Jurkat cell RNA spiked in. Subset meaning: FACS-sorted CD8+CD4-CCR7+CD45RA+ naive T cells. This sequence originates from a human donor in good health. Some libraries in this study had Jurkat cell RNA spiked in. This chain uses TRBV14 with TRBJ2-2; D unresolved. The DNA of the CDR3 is TGTGCCAGCAGCCAAGTCGCGTCCGTCGGGGAGCTGTTTTTT. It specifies CASSQVASVGELFF.